The 18 T cell receptor beta chains given below trace back to one sample, sequenced in a study of blood T cell repertoires in COVID-19. Clones were sequenced by immunoSEQ multiplex PCR, and TCRdb holds only the in-frame ones, with some missing. The sample yields about 440,000 clones, 90% seen once. The sample was PBMCs or T cells enriched from blood (not recorded which). The origin of the receptors is a man between 18 and 35 years old who had recovered from COVID-19.

The CDR3 loop reads CASTYRRTGGYEQYF. The CDR3 coding sequence is TGTGCCAGCACTTATCGTAGGACAGGGGGTTACGAGCAGTACTTC. V usage is TRBV27 and J usage is TRBJ2-7; 10 bases align to TRBD1. The germline gives CDR1 MNHEY, CDR2 SMNVEV (reference sequence). This CDR3 has 15 amino acids. V was pared by 7 bases and J by 4 bases, with 10 bases of the junction left unmatched.

This rearrangement joins TRBV5-5 to TRBJ1-2, with no clear D. Germline V CDR1 and CDR2: SGHKS, YYEKEE (reference sequence). This CDR3 is 13 amino acids long. Trimming stripped 1 base from V and 2 bases from J, with 6 bases between. CDR3 sequence (DNA): TGTGCCAGCAGCTTGACAGAGAACTATGGCTACACCTTC. Translating gives CASSLTENYGYTF.

The genes are TRBV6-5 and TRBJ1-2; 11 bases agree with TRBD1. Germline V gives CDR1 MNHEY, CDR2 SVGAGI. The V and J ends lost 5 bases and 8 bases, in that order; junction bases with no gene match: 10. This CDR3 region has 15 residues. CDR3 loop: CASSHPGQGAGGYTF. The CDR3 bases are TGTGCCAGCAGTCACCCCGGACAGGGGGCGGGGGGCTACACCTTC.

This chain connects TRBV7-9 to TRBJ2-7; a weak D match, TRBD1 (6 bases). V lost 1 base and J 2 bases, leaving 9 bases between the germline ends. The CDR3 consists of 14 residues. Germline V CDR1 and CDR2: SEHNR, FQNEAQ (reference sequence). The CDR3 here is CASSLGDNTYEQYF. The CDR3 bases are TGTGCCAGCAGCTTAGGGGACAATACCTACGAGCAGTACTTC.

The chain joins TRBV2 to TRBJ2-7, with D uncertain. The CDR3 totals 11 residues. Germline CDR1 SNHLY, CDR2 FYNNEI. With 6 bases removed from V and 6 bases from J, the gap between germline ends came to 9 bases. CDR3 coding DNA: TGTGCCAGCAGCTGGGCCCTCGAGCAGTACTTC. Protein sequence: CASSWALEQYF. Full variable domain (rest looked up from reference TRBV2 and TRBJ2-7): EPEVTQTPSHQVTQMGQEVILRCVPISNHLYFYWYRQILGQKVEFLVSFYNNEISEKSEIFDDQFSVERPDGSNFTLKIRSTKLEDSAMYFCASSWALEQYFGPGTRLTVT.

The chain employs TRBV7-8 and TRBJ2-5, with D unclear. This CDR3 region has 16 residues. Trimming took off 0 bases at V and 2 bases at J, with 13 bases between the two ends. The germline V gene encodes CDR1 SGHVS and CDR2 FQNEAQ. CDR3 DNA: TGTGCCAGCAGCTTAGCCCGAGTGGGCAGACAAGAGACCCAGTACTTC. This encodes CASSLARVGRQETQYF.

This chain links TRBV9 with TRBJ2-7, with TRBD2 identical over 10 bases. V lost 0 bases to trimming and J lost 3 bases; unmatched junction nucleotides: 6. CDR1 and CDR2 (germline): SGDLS, YYNGEE. CDR3 length equals 16 residues. The CDR3 nucleotides are TGTGCCAGCAGCGTAGGGTCTAGCGGGAGTTTCTACGAGCAGTACTTC. Protein: CASSVGSSGSFYEQYF.

The rearrangement links TRBV3-1 (or the pseudogene TRBV3-2) to TRBJ2-7; 7 bases are shared with TRBD2. CDR1 LGHDT and CDR2 YNNKEL come from the germline V gene (reference sequence). The CDR3 is 15 amino acids. V shed 4 bases, J shed 2 bases, and the junction held 8 bases outside the gene matches. CDR3: CASSLVPSGTYEQYF. In nucleotides, the CDR3 is TGTGCCAGCAGCCTGGTTCCTAGCGGAACCTACGAGCAGTACTTC.

This chain joins TRBV10-3 and TRBJ2-7, with 12 bases matching TRBD2. The trim removed 5 bases at V and 2 bases at J, leaving 1 base unmatched. The CDR3 has 14 amino acids. CDR1 and CDR2 (germline): ENHRY, SYGVKD. The CDR3 spells CAISSSGGAYEQYF. The CDR3 DNA reads as TGTGCCATCAGTTCTAGCGGGGGGGCCTACGAGCAGTACTTC.

The chain employs TRBV6-2 or TRBV6-3 and TRBJ2-5; perhaps TRBD2 as D (5 bases). This CDR3 contains 11 residues. With 4 bases removed from V and 5 bases from J, the gap between germline ends came to 5 bases. Germline loops: CDR1 MNHEY, CDR2 SVGEGT. CDR3: CASSWEETQYF. CDR3 sequence (DNA): TGTGCCAGCAGTTGGGAGGAGACCCAGTACTTC.

The gene calls are TRBV28 and TRBJ1-2; D may be TRBD1 (6 bases). V was trimmed by 3 bases and J by 4 bases, leaving 12 bases between them. Germline CDR1 and CDR2: MDHEN and SYDVKM. There are 14 residues in the CDR3. As DNA, the CDR3 is TGTGCCAGCAGTTTCCCGGACAGAAGCTATGGCTACACCTTC. Translation gives CASSFPDRSYGYTF.

This chain's CDR3 is CASSPDTTGANVLTF. The DNA for the CDR3 is TGTGCCAGCAGCCCAGACACAACTGGGGCCAACGTCCTGACTTTC. This chain joins TRBV7-2 and TRBJ2-6; D is uncertain. The CDR3 contains 15 residues. Trimming stripped 5 bases from V and 2 bases from J, with 10 bases between. The germline gives CDR1 SGHTA, CDR2 FQGNSA.

The gene calls are TRBV19 and TRBJ1-3; tentative D call: TRBD1 (6 bases). The CDR3 contains 14 residues. V lost 3 bases and J 9 bases, leaving 15 bases between the germline ends. The germline V gene has CDR1 LNHDA and CDR2 SQIVND (reference sequence). In DNA, the CDR3 is TGTGCCAGTAGTATGACAGGACCCTTAATCACCATATATTTT. Its translation is CASSMTGPLITIYF.

The chain joins TRBV9 to TRBJ1-2; D remains ambiguous. The CDR3 is made up of 14 amino acids. Germline values: CDR1 SGDLS, CDR2 YYNGEE. V was shortened by 4 bases and J by 4 bases, with 14 bases between the two germline ends. In nucleotides, the CDR3 is TGTGCCAGCAGCCCATACTCCAGGCTCTATGGCTACACCTTC. Translation gives CASSPYSRLYGYTF. The whole variable domain, filled in from reference TRBV9 and TRBJ1-2, reads DSGVTQTPKHLITATGQRVTLRCSPRSGDLSVYWYQQSLDQGLQFLIQYYNGEERAKGNILERFSAQQFPDLHSELNLSSLELGDSALYFCASSPYSRLYGYTFGSGTRLTVV.

This clone is a singleton in its sample. V usage is TRBV5-5 and J usage is TRBJ1-2; TRBD1 agrees at 8 bases. This CDR3 has 14 amino acids. V lost 0 bases, J lost 7 bases, and 5 bases stayed unmatched. Germline values: CDR1 SGHKS, CDR2 YYEKEE (reference sequence). In nucleotides, the CDR3 is TGTGCCAGCAGCTTGGGACAGGGGTCCCCTGGCTACACCTTC. This codes for CASSLGQGSPGYTF.

The chain employs TRBV7-9 and TRBJ2-2; tentatively, D is TRBD2 (6 bases). The CDR3 loop spans 13 amino acids. V was clipped by 2 bases and J by 7 bases, with 8 bases between them. Germline CDR1 and CDR2: SEHNR and FQNEAQ (reference sequence). In DNA form, the CDR3 reads TGTGCCAGCAGCTTATCGGGGGACGGGGAGCTGTTTTTT. It encodes CASSLSGDGELFF.

V usage is TRBV6-5 and J usage is TRBJ1-6; no firm D call. The V end was cut by 6 bases, the J end by 10 bases, with 13 bases between. CDR1 is MNHEY and CDR2 is SVGAGI in the germline V gene. The CDR3 extends over 13 amino acids. CDR3 sequence: CASRAAGGSPLHF. Written as DNA, the CDR3 is TGTGCCAGCAGGGCCGCGGGTGGATCACCCCTCCACTTT.

As regards this clone: Within the sample, other DNA sequences also encode this same CDR3. The chain combines TRBV2 with TRBJ1-1; D call uncertain. Per the germline V gene, CDR1 is SNHLY and CDR2 is FYNNEI. Trimming stripped 6 bases from V and 0 bases from J, with 5 bases between. The CDR3 contains 12 residues. The CDR3 bases are TGTGCCAGCAGCGCGATGAACACTGAAGCTTTCTTT. Translation gives CASSAMNTEAFF.